This is a list of T cell receptor beta chains from one sample in a study of blood T cells in healthy people across ages. TCRdb itself ran the 5' RACE reads through MiXCR, one entry per CDR3 protein. The sample includes about 670,000 distinct CDR3 sequences, approximately 52% of them seen just once. What was sequenced was blood. Receptors were obtained from a woman aged 80 or over in good health. The conserved cysteine and the conserved F or W are not part of the CDR3 here.

V gene	CDR3 protein
TRBV14	ASSQEDALGEEQY
TRBV7-2	ASSLAAFTTDTQY
TRBV2	ASSDPGRSETQY
TRBV5-1	ASSLAGGSVGNEQF
TRBV2	ASSRTSGRWNEQF
TRBV4-1	ASSQNPSGTEAF
TRBV6-6	ASSYDGLLGTEAF
TRBV5-1	ASSSSGTGDEKLF
TRBV9	ASSVGPIAVYEQY
TRBV20-1	SARERLTGYEQY
TRBV5-1	ASSFGEGATEAF
TRBV25-1	ASSDLGGQGWANEQF
TRBV15	ATSRAIELNEQF
TRBV9	ASSALAGTSPTDTQY
TRBV20-1	SAPQGSRRQPQH
TRBV5-1	ASSLDPAAGVNEQF
TRBV5-1	ASSSGTFADTQY
TRBV25-1	ASNRLEGNEQF
TRBV12-3/TRBV12-4	ASRSRLGNSPLH
TRBV7-2	ASSSPQGRGSRNEQF
TRBV5-1	ASIRGVGSDTQY
TRBV29-1	SVDSGQAYEQY
TRBV19	ASSMGVVSNEQF
TRBV20-1	SARDLENRNQPQH
TRBV12-3/TRBV12-4	ASSPPQGNSYNEQF
TRBV3-1	ASSQRDTEAF
TRBV20-1	SAGGVREGNQPQH
TRBV4-3	ASSQDRLAFYNEQF